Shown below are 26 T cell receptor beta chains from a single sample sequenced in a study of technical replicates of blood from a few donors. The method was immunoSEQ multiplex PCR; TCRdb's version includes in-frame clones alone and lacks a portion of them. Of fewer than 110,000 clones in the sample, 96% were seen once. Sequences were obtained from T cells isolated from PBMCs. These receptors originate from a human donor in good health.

The DNA for the CDR3 is TGTGCCAGCACCCCTTCTGGGGCCAACGTCCTGACTTTC. It encodes CASTPSGANVLTF. The chain is built from TRBV28 and TRBJ2-6; D ambiguous. CDR3 length: 13 residues. Germline V gives CDR1 MDHEN, CDR2 SYDVKM. Trimming left V 7 bases short and J 1 base short, with 5 bases between.

The CDR3 is CASSYSPDTYVKQYF. DNA of the CDR3: TGTGCCAGCAGTTACTCGCCAGACACCTACGTCAAGCAGTACTTC. The chain recombines TRBV6-5 with TRBJ2-7; D not certain. The V end lost 0 bases, the J end lost 8 bases, and 17 bases lay between the germline ends. CDR3 length equals 15 residues. Germline V CDR1 and CDR2: MNHEY, SVGAGI.

The CDR3 here is CASRTLAASSYEQYF. The CDR3 DNA is TGTGCCAGCAGAACACTAGCCGCCAGCTCCTACGAGCAGTACTTC. The V gene is TRBV6-6, the J gene TRBJ2-7; D is perhaps TRBD2 (6 bases). This CDR3 has 15 residues. Germline assignment: CDR1 MNHNY and CDR2 SVGAGI (reference sequence). The V and J ends lost 6 bases and 0 bases respectively, with 15 bases between them.

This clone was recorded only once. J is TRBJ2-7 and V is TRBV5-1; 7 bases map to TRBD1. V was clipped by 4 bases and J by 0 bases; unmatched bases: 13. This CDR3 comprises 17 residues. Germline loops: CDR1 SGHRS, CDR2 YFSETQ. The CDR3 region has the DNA TGCGCCAGCAGCCCAACCCCGGGACAGACCGTCTCCTACGAGCAGTACTTC. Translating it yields CASSPTPGQTVSYEQYF. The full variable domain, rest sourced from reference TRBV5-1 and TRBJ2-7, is KAGVTQTPRYLIKTRGQQVTLSCSPISGHRSVSWYQQTPGQGLQFLFEYFSETQRNKGNFPGRFSGRQFSNSRSEMNVSTLELGDSALYLCASSPTPGQTVSYEQYFGPGTRLTVT.

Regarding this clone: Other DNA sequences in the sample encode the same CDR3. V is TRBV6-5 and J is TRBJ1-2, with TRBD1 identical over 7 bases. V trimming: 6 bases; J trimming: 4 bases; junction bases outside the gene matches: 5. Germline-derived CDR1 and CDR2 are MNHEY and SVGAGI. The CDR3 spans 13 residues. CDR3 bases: TGTGCCAGCAGCCAAGGGGGCAGCTATGGCTACACCTTC. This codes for CASSQGGSYGYTF.

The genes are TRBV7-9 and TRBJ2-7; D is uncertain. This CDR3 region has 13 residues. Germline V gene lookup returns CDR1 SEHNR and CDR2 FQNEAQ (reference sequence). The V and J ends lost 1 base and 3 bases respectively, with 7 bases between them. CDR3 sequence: CASSLGTLYEQYF. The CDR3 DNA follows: TGTGCCAGCAGCTTAGGAACTCTCTACGAGCAGTACTTC.

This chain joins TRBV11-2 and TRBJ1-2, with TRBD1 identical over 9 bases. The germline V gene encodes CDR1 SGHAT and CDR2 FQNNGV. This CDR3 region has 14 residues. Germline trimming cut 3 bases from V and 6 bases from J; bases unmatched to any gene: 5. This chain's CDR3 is CASSFRDREHGYTF. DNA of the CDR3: TGTGCCAGCAGCTTCCGGGACAGGGAACATGGCTACACCTTC. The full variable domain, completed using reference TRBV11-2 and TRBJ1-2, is EAGVAQSPRYKIIEKRQSVAFWCNPISGHATLYWYQQILGQGPKLLIQFQNNGVVDDSQLPKDRFSAERLKGVDSTLKIQPAKLEDSAVYLCASSFRDREHGYTFGSGTRLTVV.

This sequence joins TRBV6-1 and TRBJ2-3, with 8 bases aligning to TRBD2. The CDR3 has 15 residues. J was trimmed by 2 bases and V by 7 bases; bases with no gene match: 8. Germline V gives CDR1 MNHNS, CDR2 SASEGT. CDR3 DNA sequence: TGTGCCAGCACCCGGCGGCGGGGGGACACAGATACGCAGTATTTT. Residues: CASTRRRGDTDTQYF.

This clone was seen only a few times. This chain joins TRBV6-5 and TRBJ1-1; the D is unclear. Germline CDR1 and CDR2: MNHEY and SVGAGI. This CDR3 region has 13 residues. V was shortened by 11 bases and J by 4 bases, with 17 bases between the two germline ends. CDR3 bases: TGTGCCGCGAGAGGTCAGCAATTCACTGAAGCTTTCTTT. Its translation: CAARGQQFTEAFF.

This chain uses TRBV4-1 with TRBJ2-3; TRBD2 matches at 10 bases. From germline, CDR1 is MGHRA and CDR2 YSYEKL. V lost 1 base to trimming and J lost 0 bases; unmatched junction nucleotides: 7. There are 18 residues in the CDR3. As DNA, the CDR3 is TGCGCCAGCAGCCAAGGTAGCGGGAGGTCCCTCAGCACAGATACGCAGTATTTT. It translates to CASSQGSGRSLSTDTQYF.

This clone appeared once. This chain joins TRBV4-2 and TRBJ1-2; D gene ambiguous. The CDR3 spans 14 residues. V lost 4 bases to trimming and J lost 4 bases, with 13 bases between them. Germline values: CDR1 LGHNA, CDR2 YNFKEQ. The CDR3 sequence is CASSPLREFYGYTF. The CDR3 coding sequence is TGTGCCAGCAGCCCCCTCCGGGAGTTCTATGGCTACACCTTC.

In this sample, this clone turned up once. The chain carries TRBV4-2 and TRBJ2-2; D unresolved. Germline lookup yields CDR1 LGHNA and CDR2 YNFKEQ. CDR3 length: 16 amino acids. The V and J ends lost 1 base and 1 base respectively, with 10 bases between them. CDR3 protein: CASSQARSWNTGELFF. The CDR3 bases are TGTGCCAGCAGCCAAGCGAGGAGTTGGAACACCGGGGAGCTGTTTTTT.

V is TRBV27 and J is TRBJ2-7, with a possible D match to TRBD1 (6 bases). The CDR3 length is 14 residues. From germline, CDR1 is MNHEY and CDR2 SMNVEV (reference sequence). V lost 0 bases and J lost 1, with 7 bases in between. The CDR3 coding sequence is TGTGCCAGCAGTTTATCACAGGGATCCTACGAGCAGTACTTC. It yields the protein CASSLSQGSYEQYF.

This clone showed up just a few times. The CDR3 sequence: CASQQGLNNQPQHF. DNA of the CDR3: TGCGCCAGCCAACAGGGGTTAAACAATCAGCCCCAGCATTTT. The chain carries TRBV4-1 and TRBJ1-5, with 7 bases lining up with TRBD1. CDR3 size: 14 residues. The J segment lost 3 bases and the V segment lost 8 bases, leaving 7 bases of the junction unmatched. Germline CDR1 and CDR2: MGHRA and YSYEKL.

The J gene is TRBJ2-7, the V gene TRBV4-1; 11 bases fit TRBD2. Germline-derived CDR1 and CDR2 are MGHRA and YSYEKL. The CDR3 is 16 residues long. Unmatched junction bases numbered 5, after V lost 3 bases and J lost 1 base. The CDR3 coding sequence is TGCGCCAGCAGCCACCAGGGACTAGCGGTATCCTACGAGCAGTACTTC. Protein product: CASSHQGLAVSYEQYF.

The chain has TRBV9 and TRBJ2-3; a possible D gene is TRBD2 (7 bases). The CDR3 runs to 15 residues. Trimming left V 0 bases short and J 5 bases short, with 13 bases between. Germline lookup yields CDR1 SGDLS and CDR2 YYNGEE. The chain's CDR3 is CASSVVGGRVDTQYF. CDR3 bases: TGTGCCAGCAGCGTAGTCGGGGGGCGGGTAGATACGCAGTATTTT.

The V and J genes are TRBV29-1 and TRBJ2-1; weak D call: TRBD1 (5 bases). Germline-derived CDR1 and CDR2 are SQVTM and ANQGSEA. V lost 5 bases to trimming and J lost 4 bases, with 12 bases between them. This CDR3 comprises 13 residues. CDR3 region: CSVMSGKYNEQFF. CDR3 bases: TGCAGCGTTATGTCAGGGAAGTACAATGAGCAGTTCTTC.

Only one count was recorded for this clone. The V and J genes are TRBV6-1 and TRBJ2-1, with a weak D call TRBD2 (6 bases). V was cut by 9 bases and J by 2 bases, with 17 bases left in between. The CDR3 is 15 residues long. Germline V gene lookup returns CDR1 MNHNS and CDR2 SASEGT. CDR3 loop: CARTYGGPPYNEQFF. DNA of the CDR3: TGTGCCAGAACCTACGGGGGTCCACCCTACAATGAGCAGTTCTTC.

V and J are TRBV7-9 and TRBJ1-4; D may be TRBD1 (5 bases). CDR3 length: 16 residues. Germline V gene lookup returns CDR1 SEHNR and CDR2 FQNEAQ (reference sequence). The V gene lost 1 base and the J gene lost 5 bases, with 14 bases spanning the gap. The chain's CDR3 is CASSLDRPLTNEKLFF. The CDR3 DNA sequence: TGTGCCAGCAGCTTAGACAGGCCATTAACGAATGAAAAACTGTTTTTT.

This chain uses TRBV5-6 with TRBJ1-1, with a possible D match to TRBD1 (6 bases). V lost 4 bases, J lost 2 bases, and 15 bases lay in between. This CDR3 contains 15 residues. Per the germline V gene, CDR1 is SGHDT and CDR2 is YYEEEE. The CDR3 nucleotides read TGTGCCAGCAGCAGGGGACAAATCTTTAACACTGAAGCTTTCTTT. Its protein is CASSRGQIFNTEAFF.

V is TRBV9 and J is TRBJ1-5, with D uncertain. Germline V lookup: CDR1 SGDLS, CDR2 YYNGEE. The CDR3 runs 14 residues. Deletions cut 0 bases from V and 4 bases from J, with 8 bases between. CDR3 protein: CASSVGLSNQPQHF. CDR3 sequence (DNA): TGTGCCAGCAGCGTAGGTCTTTCTAATCAGCCCCAGCATTTT.

The DNA for the CDR3 is TGTGCCAGCAGCTTGGGAGGGAGCAAGACCCAGTACTTC. Its translation is CASSLGGSKTQYF. This chain links TRBV5-6 with TRBJ2-5; weak D call: TRBD2 (5 bases). This CDR3 is built from 13 residues. Germline lookup yields CDR1 SGHDT and CDR2 YYEEEE. The V end lost 0 bases, the J end lost 6 bases, and 9 bases lay between the germline ends.

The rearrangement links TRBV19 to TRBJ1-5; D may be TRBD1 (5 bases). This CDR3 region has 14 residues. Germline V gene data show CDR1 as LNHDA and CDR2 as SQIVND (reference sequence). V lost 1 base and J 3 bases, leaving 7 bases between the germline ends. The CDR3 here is CASSIGQPNQPQHF. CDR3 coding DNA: TGTGCCAGTAGTATAGGACAGCCCAATCAGCCCCAGCATTTT.

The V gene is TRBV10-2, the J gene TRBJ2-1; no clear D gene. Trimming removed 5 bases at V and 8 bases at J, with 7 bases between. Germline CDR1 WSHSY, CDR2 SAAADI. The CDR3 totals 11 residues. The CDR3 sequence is CASSSLYEQFF. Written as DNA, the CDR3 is TGCGCCAGCAGTTCCTTATATGAGCAGTTCTTC.

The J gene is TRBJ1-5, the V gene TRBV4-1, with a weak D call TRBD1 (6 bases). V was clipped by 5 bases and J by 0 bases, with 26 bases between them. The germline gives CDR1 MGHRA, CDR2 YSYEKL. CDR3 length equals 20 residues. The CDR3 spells CASSTIGTKEQIYSNQPQHF. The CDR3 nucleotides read TGCGCCAGCAGCACAATAGGGACAAAAGAACAAATATATAGCAATCAGCCCCAGCATTTT.

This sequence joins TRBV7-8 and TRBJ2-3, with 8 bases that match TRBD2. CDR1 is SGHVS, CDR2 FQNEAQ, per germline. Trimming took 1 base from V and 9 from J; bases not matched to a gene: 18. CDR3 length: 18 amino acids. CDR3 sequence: CASSLVEPGLGIQGTQYF. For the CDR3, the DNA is TGTGCCAGCAGCTTAGTAGAACCGGGACTAGGCATCCAGGGGACGCAGTATTTT.